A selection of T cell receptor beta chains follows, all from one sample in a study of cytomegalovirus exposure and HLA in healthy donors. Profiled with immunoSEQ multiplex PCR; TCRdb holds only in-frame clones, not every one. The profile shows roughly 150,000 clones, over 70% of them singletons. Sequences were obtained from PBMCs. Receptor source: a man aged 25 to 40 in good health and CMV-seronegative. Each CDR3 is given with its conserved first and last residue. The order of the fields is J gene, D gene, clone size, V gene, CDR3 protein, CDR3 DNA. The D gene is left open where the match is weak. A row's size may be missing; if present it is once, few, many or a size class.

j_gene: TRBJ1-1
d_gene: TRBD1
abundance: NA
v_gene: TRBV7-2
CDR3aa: CASSRGTGNTEAFF
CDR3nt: TGTGCCAGCAGCCGAGGGACAGGGAACACTGAAGCTTTCTTT

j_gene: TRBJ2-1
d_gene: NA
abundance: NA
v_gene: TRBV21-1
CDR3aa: CASSTLEAGGAYNEQFF
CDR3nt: TGTGCCAGCAGCACCCTAGAAGCGGGAGGCGCCTACAATGAGCAGTTCTTC

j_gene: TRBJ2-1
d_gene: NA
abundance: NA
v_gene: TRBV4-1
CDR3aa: CASSQDLWSLTNEQFF
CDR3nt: TGCGCCAGCAGCCAAGATTTGTGGTCGCTAACCAATGAGCAGTTCTTC

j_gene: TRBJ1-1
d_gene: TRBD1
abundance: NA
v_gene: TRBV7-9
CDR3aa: CASSPFQGGTEAFF
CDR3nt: TGTGCCAGCAGCCCTTTTCAGGGGGGCACTGAAGCTTTCTTT

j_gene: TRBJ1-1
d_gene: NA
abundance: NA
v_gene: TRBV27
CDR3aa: CASHQEVNTEAFF
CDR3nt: TGTGCCAGCCATCAAGAGGTAAACACTGAAGCTTTCTTT

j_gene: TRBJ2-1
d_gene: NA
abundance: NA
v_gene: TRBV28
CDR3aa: CASSVGWAQQFF
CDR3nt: TGTGCCAGCAGCGTCGGCTGGGCCCAGCAGTTCTTC

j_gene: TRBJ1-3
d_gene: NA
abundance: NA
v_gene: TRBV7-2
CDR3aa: CASNPQPGGIGNTIYF
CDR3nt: TGTGCCAGCAACCCACAACCGGGGGGAATTGGAAACACCATATATTTT

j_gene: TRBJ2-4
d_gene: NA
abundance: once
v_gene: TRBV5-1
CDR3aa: CASSLIGGNIQYF
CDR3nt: TGCGCCAGCAGCTTGATCGGTGGAAACATTCAGTACTTC

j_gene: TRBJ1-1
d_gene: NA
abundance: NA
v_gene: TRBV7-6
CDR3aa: CASSTGGASTEAFF
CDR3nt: TGTGCCAGCAGCACGGGGGGGGCGAGCACTGAAGCTTTCTTT

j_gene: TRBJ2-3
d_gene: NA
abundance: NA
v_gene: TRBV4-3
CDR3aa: CASSRGGDTQYF
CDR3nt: TGCGCCAGCAGCCGCGGAGGGGATACGCAGTATTTT

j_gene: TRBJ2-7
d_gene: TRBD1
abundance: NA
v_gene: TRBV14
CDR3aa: CASSQWTGREQYF
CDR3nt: TGTGCCAGCAGCCAATGGACAGGAAGGGAGCAGTACTTC

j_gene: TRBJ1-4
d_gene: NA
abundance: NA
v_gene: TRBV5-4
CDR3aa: CASSSRTPGANEKLFF
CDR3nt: TGTGCCAGCAGCAGCAGGACCCCCGGGGCTAATGAAAAACTGTTTTTT

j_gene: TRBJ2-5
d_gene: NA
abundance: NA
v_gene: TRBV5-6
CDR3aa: CASSSLRGSRVETQYF
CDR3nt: TGTGCCAGCAGCTCTTTAAGGGGGTCAAGGGTAGAGACCCAGTACTTC

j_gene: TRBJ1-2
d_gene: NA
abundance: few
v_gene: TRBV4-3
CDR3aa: CASRVRQERGGYTF
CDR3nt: TGCGCCAGCAGGGTAAGACAGGAAAGGGGTGGCTACACCTTC

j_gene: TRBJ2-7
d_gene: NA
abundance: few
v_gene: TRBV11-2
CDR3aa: CASSLMGPLAYEQYF
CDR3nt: TGTGCCAGCAGCTTAATGGGTCCACTAGCCTACGAGCAGTACTTC

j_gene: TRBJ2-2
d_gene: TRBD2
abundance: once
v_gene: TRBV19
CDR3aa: CASSIASGRKNTGELFF
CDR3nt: TGTGCCAGTAGTATAGCTAGCGGGAGGAAGAACACCGGGGAGCTGTTTTTT

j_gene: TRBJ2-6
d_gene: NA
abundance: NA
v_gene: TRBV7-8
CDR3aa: CASSPAGANVLTF
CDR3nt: TGTGCCAGCAGCCCCGCTGGGGCCAACGTCCTGACTTTC

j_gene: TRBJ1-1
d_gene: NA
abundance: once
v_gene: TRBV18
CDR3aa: CASSPNSGNTEAFF
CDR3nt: TGTGCCAGCTCACCCAATTCGGGAAACACTGAAGCTTTCTTT

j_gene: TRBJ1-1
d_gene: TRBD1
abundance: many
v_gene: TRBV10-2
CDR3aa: CASSESGGEVKAFF
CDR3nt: TGCGCCAGCAGTGAGTCAGGGGGCGAAGTCAAAGCTTTCTTT

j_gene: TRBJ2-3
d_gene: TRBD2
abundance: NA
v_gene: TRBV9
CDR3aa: CASSSPRAGGTDTQYF
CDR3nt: TGTGCCAGCAGCTCACCTAGAGCGGGAGGGACAGATACGCAGTATTTT

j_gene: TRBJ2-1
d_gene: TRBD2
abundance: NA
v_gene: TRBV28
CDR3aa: CASRAGEKKRQFF
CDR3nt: TGTGCCAGCAGAGCGGGAGAGAAGAAGAGGCAGTTCTTC

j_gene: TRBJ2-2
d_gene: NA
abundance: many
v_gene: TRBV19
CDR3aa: CASAGPNTGELFF
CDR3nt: TGTGCCAGCGCGGGACCTAACACCGGGGAGCTGTTTTTT

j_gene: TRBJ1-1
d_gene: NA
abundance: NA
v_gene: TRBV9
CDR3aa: CASSVGSGNTEAFF
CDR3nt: TGTGCCAGCAGCGTAGGCTCAGGAAACACTGAAGCTTTCTTT

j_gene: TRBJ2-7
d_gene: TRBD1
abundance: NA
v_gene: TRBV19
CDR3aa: CASSQFRTGVIYEQYF
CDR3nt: TGTGCCAGTAGTCAGTTCCGGACAGGGGTAATCTACGAGCAGTACTTC

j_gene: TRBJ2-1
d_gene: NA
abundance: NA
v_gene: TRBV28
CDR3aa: CASTWDSSYNEQFF
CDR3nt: TGTGCCAGCACCTGGGACTCCAGCTACAATGAGCAGTTCTTC

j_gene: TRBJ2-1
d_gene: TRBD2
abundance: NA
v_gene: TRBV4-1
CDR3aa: CASTPVRREGLIAYNEQFF
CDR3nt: TGCGCCAGCACCCCAGTGAGGCGGGAGGGCCTCATTGCCTACAATGAGCAGTTCTTC

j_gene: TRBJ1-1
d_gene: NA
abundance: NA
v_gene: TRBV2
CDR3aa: CAGRRERNTEAFF
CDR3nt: TGTGCCGGCCGGAGGGAGAGGAACACTGAAGCTTTCTTT

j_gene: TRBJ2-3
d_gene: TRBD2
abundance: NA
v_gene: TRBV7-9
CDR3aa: CASSSLTSSLEADTQYF
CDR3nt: TGTGCCAGCAGCTCACTGACTAGCTCCCTAGAGGCAGATACGCAGTATTTT

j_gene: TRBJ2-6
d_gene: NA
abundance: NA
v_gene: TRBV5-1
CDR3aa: CASSPRLGLGANVLTF
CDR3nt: TGCGCCAGCAGCCCACGGCTGGGCTTAGGGGCCAACGTCCTGACTTTC

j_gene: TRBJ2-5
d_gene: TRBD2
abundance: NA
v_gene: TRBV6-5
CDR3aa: CASSYVAGVETQYF
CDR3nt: TGTGCCAGCAGTTACGTAGCGGGAGTTGAGACCCAGTACTTC

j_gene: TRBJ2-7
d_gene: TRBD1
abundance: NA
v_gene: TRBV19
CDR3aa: CASKRDRGHEQYF
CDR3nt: TGTGCCAGTAAGAGGGACAGGGGGCACGAGCAGTACTTC

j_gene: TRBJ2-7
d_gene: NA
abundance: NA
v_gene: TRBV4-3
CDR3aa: CASSPGALGEQYF
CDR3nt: TGCGCCAGCAGCCCTGGTGCGCTCGGCGAGCAGTACTTC

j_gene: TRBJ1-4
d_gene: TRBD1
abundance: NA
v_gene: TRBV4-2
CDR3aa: CASSQAARTGMNEKLFF
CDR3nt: TGTGCCAGCAGCCAAGCCGCCCGGACAGGGATGAATGAAAAACTGTTTTTT

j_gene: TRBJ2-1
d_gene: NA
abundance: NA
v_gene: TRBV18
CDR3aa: CASSPPRVHNEQFF
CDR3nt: TGTGCCAGCTCACCTCCACGCGTCCACAATGAGCAGTTCTTC

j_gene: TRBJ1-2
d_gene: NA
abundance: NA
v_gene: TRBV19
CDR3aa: CASSAPGSDSSGYTF
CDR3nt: TGTGCCAGTAGTGCCCCTGGCTCGGATTCTAGCGGCTACACCTTC